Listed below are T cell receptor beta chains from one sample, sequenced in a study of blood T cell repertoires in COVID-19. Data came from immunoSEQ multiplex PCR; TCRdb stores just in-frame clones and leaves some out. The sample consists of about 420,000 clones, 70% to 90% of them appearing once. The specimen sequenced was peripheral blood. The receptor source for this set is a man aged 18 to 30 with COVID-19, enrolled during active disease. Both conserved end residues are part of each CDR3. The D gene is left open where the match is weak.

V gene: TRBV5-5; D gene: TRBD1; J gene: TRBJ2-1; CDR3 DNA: TGTGCCAGCAGCTTTTCAGGGGGCTGGGATGAGCAGTTCTTC; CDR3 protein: CASSFSGGWDEQFF
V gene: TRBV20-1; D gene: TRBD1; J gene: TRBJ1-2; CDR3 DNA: TGCAGTGCTAGTTCCCGACAGGGAACGACTAACTATGGCTACACCTTC; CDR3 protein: CSASSRQGTTNYGYTF
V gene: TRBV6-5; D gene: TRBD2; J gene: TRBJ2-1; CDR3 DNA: TGTGCCAGCAGTCGGGGGGGACTAGCGAAAGGTGAGCAGTTCTTC; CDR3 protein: CASSRGGLAKGEQFF
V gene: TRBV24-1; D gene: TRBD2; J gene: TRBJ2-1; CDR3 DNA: TGTGCCACCAGTGGTACTAGCGGGATAAATGAGCAGTTCTTC; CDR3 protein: CATSGTSGINEQFF
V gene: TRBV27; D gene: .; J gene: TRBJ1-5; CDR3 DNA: TGTGCCAGCAGTTTCCCAAATCAGCCCCAGCATTTT; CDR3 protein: CASSFPNQPQHF
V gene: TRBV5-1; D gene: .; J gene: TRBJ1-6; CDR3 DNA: TGCGCCAGCAGCCTGACAACGGGACAAATGGGATCACCCCTCCACTTT; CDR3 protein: CASSLTTGQMGSPLHF
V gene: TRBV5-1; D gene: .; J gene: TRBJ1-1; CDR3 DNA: TGCGCCAGCAGCGGACCGGCGGGTGAAGCTTTCTTT; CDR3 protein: CASSGPAGEAFF
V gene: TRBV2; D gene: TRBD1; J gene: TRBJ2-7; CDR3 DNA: TGTGCCAGCAGCGACGGACAGGGTGGTTCGAGAGAGCAGTACTTC; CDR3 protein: CASSDGQGGSREQYF
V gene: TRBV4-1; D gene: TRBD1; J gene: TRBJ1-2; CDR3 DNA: TGCGCCAGCAGCCAGGGACAGGGACCCACTACTCATAACTATGGCTACACCTTC; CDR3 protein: CASSQGQGPTTHNYGYTF
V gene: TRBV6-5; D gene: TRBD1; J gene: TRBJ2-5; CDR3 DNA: TGTGCCAGCAGTTACGGAGGGACAGGGGAGACCCAGTACTTC; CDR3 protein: CASSYGGTGETQYF
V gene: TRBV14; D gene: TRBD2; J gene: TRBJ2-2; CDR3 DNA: TGTGCCAGCAGCCAAGAGGGCCCAATAGCGGGAGGTTTGAACACCGGGGAGCTGTTTTTT; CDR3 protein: CASSQEGPIAGGLNTGELFF
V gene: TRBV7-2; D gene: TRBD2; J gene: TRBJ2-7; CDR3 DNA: TGTGCCAGCAGCGAGCTGGACCTAGCGGCGGACTACGAGCAGTACTTC; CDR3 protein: CASSELDLAADYEQYF
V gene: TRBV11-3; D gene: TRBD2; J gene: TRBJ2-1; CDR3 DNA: TGTGCCAGCAGCTCCAGGACTAGCGGGGGGGCGTTCAATGAGCAGTTCTTC; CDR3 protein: CASSSRTSGGAFNEQFF
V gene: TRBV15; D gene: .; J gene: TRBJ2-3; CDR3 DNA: TGTGCCACCAGCAGAGCCACCTCGGCAGGGGCGCGAGGTACGCAGTATTTT; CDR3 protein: CATSRATSAGARGTQYF
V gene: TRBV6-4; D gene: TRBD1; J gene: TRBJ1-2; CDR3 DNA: TGTGCCAGCAGCCCCGGGACAGGGTTTGGGGGCTACACCTTC; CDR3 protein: CASSPGTGFGGYTF
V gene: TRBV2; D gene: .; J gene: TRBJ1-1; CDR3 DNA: TGTGCCAGCAGACAGACGGTAGAAGCTTTCTTT; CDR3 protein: CASRQTVEAFF
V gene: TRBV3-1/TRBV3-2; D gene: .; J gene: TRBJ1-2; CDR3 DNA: TGTGCCAGCAGCCAAGATCAAGGGGGACGTGGTGGCTACACCTTC; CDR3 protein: CASSQDQGGRGGYTF
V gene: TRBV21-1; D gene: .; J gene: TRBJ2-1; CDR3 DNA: TGTGCCAGCAGCAAAGCTCCAGCGTGGCAGTTCTTC; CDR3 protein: CASSKAPAWQFF
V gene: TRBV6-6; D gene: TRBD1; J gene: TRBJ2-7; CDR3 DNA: TGTGCCAGCAGTTACTTGTACAGGGGATACGAGCAGTACTTC; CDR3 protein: CASSYLYRGYEQYF